The clone carrying this T cell receptor (beta chain) has just a few counts. The sample originates from a study of blood T cell repertoires in COVID-19. Study overall: The study drew acute and convalescent COVID-19 samples from the United States, Italy and Spain.

V was pared by 1 base and J by 13 bases, with 15 bases between. Germline assignment: CDR1 SGHTS and CDR2 YDEGEE. The CDR3 totals 14 residues. In the authors' workflow: It was from reference gene primer amplification that nucleated cell counts were estimated. The data were produced by immunoSEQ multiplex PCR, yet TCRdb's version contains in-frame clones alone and is incomplete. V, J and clone size were drawn from that table, and D and trimming were deduced from the DNA. The sample lists roughly 300,000 clones, around 87% occurring once. The V and J genes are TRBV5-8 and TRBJ1-6; no reliable D call. This receptor was taken from a woman aged 50 to 60 who had recovered from COVID-19. The sample was peripheral blood. In DNA form, the CDR3 reads TGTGCCAGCAGCTTGCCCTTGAGCTTGGTTCCCCTCCACTTT. Encoded protein: CASSLPLSLVPLHF.